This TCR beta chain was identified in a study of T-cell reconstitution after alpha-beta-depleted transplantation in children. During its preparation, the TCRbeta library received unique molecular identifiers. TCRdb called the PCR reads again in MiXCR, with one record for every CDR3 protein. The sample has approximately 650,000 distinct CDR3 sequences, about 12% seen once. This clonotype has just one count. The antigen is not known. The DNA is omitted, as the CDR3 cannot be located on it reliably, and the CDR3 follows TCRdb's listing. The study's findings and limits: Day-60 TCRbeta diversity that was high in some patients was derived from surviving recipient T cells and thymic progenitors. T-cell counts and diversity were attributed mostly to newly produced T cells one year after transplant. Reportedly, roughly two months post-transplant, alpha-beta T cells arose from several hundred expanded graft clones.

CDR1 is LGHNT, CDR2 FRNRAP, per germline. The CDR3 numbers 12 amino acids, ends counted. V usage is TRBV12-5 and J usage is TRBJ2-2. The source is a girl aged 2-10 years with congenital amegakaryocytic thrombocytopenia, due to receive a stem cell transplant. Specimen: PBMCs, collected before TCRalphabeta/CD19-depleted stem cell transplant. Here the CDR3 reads CASGLAQAELFF.